Below, 9 T cell receptor beta chains from the same sample are listed, as sequenced in a study of control samples from healthy donors and cancer patients (TCRdb year 2020). Library preparation used the immunoSEQ multiplex PCR assay. TCRdb mirrors the immuneACCESS table, restricted to in-frame sequences. Some clones are absent from its copies; in checked studies, under half trace to an unresolved V gene, and the reason for the others is unknown. Here the sample has around 100,000 clones; roughly 92% occur a single time. About 3% of the sample goes to the ten largest clones. The sample comprised blood. The receptor set was obtained from a human donor in good health. The donor label of this sample is uncertain.

This chain joins TRBV5-1 and TRBJ2-7; D ambiguous. Between the trimmed V and J ends, which lost 4 bases and 6 bases, there was a span of 20 bases. From germline, CDR1 is SGHRS and CDR2 YFSETQ. This CDR3 is built from 15 residues. The CDR3, as DNA: TGCGCCAGCAGCCACCCCCGTTCCCCGGCTAGCGAGCAGTACTTC. Its protein is CASSHPRSPASEQYF. The complete variable domain, with remaining parts taken from reference TRBV5-1 and TRBJ2-7, reads KAGVTQTPRYLIKTRGQQVTLSCSPISGHRSVSWYQQTPGQGLQFLFEYFSETQRNKGNFPGRFSGRQFSNSRSEMNVSTLELGDSALYLCASSHPRSPASEQYFGPGTRLTVT.

The J gene is TRBJ1-1, the V gene TRBV18; possibly TRBD1 for D (5 bases). V was clipped by 0 bases and J by 4 bases, with 15 bases between them. The CDR3 is 16 amino acids. Germline V CDR1 and CDR2: KGHSH, LQKENI. The CDR3 sequence: CASSPPAGVRGTEAFF. CDR3 coding DNA: TGTGCCAGCTCACCACCGGCAGGCGTGAGGGGCACTGAAGCTTTCTTT.

This chain links TRBV3-1 (or the pseudogene TRBV3-2) with TRBJ1-6; TRBD1 is a possible D gene (5 bases). Trimming cost V 3 bases and J 10 bases, with 13 bases left between them. This CDR3 has 14 residues. Germline CDR1 and CDR2: LGHDT and YNNKEL (reference sequence). CDR3 nucleotides: TGTGCCAGCAGCCACGGGGCAGGGAGGTCACCCCTCCACTTT. This translates into CASSHGAGRSPLHF.

The chain recombines TRBV6-1 with TRBJ1-1; D is unclear. Germline assignment: CDR1 MNHNS and CDR2 SASEGT. This CDR3 comprises 14 residues. The V gene lost 2 bases and the J gene lost 1 base, with 8 bases spanning the gap. The DNA of the CDR3 is TGTGCCAGCAGTGAAAATCCATGGAACACTGAAGCTTTCTTT. Translating gives CASSENPWNTEAFF.

V and J are TRBV5-5 and TRBJ1-2; no firm D call. The V end was cut by 1 base, the J end by 3 bases, with 7 bases between. This CDR3 spans 13 amino acids. Germline assignment: CDR1 SGHKS and CDR2 YYEKEE (reference sequence). CDR3 sequence: CASSLRADYGYTF. The CDR3 DNA sequence: TGTGCCAGCAGCTTGAGGGCTGACTATGGCTACACCTTC.

The chain uses TRBV6-5 and TRBJ2-7, with a weak D call TRBD2 (5 bases). V was trimmed by 7 bases and J by 2 bases, leaving 12 bases between them. The CDR3 sequence is 13 residues long. Germline V lookup: CDR1 MNHEY, CDR2 SVGAGI. The CDR3 protein is CASKSGPTYEQYV. In DNA form, the CDR3 reads TGTGCCAGCAAGAGCGGTCCGACCTACGAGCAGTACGTC.

V is TRBV12-3 or TRBV12-4 and J is TRBJ1-6, with 7 positions matching TRBD1. The CDR3 loop spans 13 amino acids. V trimming: 5 bases; J trimming: 14 bases; junction bases outside the gene matches: 9. The CDR3 is CASSPKEGATLHF. The CDR3 DNA follows: TGTGCCAGCAGTCCAAAGGAGGGGGCGACCCTCCACTTT.

The J gene is TRBJ1-1, the V gene TRBV25-1; TRBD1 is a possible D gene (6 bases). CDR1 is MGHDK, CDR2 SYGVNS, per germline. V dropped 2 bases and J dropped 6 bases, with 13 bases sitting between them. The CDR3 totals 14 residues. The DNA of the CDR3 is TGTGCCAGCAGTGAAAGGGGGGGAACTCCTGAAGCTTTCTTT. Protein sequence: CASSERGGTPEAFF. The full variable domain, with the rest looked up from reference TRBV25-1 and TRBJ1-1, is EADIYQTPRYLVIGTGKKITLECSQTMGHDKMYWYQQDPGMELHLIHYSYGVNSTEKGDLSSESTVSRIRTEHFPLTLESARPSHTSQYLCASSERGGTPEAFFGQGTRLTVV.

The chain couples TRBV2 to TRBJ1-2; D remains unclear. The CDR3 loop spans 12 amino acids. The germline V and J ends were trimmed by 6 bases and 8 bases, with 13 bases remaining between them. Germline values: CDR1 SNHLY, CDR2 FYNNEI. The chain's CDR3 is CASSHRGVGYTF. In nucleotides, the CDR3 is TGTGCCAGCAGCCACCGGGGAGTGGGCTACACCTTC. Combining the CDR3 with reference TRBV2 and TRBJ1-2 gives the whole variable domain EPEVTQTPSHQVTQMGQEVILRCVPISNHLYFYWYRQILGQKVEFLVSFYNNEISEKSEIFDDQFSVERPDGSNFTLKIRSTKLEDSAMYFCASSHRGVGYTFGSGTRLTVV.